This T cell receptor (beta chain) was observed in a study of blood T cells in healthy people across ages. Study-wide results and limits: Diversity estimated from one million T cells was considered an underestimate. As age increased, TCR beta diversity per million T cells fell in a roughly linear fashion.

Note on this clonotype: Its antigen is currently unknown.

Combining a sample-barcoded 5' primer with a J-beta primer mix, a second PCR ran for about 6 to 11 cycles. The authors tagged each cDNA molecule using a template-switch adaptor with 12 random nucleotides. TCRdb redid the calling of the 5' RACE reads with MiXCR, one entry per CDR3 protein. The data show 1 million or so distinct CDR3 sequences, with roughly 45% seen just once and under 20% held by the top ten. In each sample, at least 6.5 million PBMCs were isolated. Germline V gene lookup returns CDR1 SGHDN and CDR2 FVKESK. There are 15 residues in the CDR3. V was clipped by 4 bases and J by 0 bases, with 11 bases between them.

The clonotype was recovered from a woman aged 55-75 years in good health. Sequenced: blood. This chain joins TRBV14 and TRBJ2-3; D is unresolved. The DNA of the CDR3 is TGTGCCAGCAGCCCCCCAGTGATCAGCACAGATACGCAGTATTTT. This codes for CASSPPVISTDTQYF.